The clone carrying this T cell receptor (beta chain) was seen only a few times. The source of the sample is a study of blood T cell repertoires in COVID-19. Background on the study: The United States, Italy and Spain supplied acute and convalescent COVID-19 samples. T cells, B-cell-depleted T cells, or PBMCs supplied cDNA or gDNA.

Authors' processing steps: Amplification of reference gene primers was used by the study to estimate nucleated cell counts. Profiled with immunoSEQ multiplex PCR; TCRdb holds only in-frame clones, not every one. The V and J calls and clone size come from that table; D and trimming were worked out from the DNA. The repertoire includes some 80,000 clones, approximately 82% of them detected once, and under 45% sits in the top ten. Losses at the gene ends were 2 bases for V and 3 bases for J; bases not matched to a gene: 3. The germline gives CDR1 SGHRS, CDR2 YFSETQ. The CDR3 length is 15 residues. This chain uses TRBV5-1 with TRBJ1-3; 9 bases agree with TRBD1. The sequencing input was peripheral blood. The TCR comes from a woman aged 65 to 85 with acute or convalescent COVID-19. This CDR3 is CASSLTGGRGNTIYF. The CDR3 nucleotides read TGCGCCAGCAGCTTAACAGGGGGCCGTGGAAACACCATATATTTT.